The rows below give T cell receptor beta chains drawn from one sample of a study of cytomegalovirus exposure and HLA in healthy donors. Measured with immunoSEQ multiplex PCR; TCRdb has only the in-frame clones, and not every one. The data hold about 260,000 clones, with about 90% observed a single time. What was sequenced was PBMCs. The receptors here all came from a woman in her 30s in good health and CMV-seronegative. Both conserved end residues are part of each CDR3. The order of the fields is CDR3 protein, CDR3 DNA, D gene, clone size, J gene, V gene. The D gene is left open where the match is weak. The listing skips clone size in some rows; elsewhere it reads once, few, many or a size class.

CDR3aa: CASSRPTGGASDTQYF; CDR3nt: TGTGCCAGCAGCCGCCCGACAGGGGGCGCGTCGGATACGCAGTATTTT; d_gene: TRBD1; abundance: NA; j_gene: TRBJ2-3; v_gene: TRBV27
CDR3aa: CASSKLAGGEQYF; CDR3nt: TGTGCCAGCAGCAAACTAGCGGGAGGCGAGCAGTACTTC; d_gene: TRBD2; abundance: NA; j_gene: TRBJ2-7; v_gene: TRBV28
CDR3aa: CASRATSGGSYEQYF; CDR3nt: TGTGCCAGCAGAGCAACTAGCGGGGGCTCCTACGAGCAGTACTTC; d_gene: TRBD2; abundance: NA; j_gene: TRBJ2-7; v_gene: TRBV6-6
CDR3aa: CASTSGLGDEQFF; CDR3nt: TGTGCCAGCACTTCAGGGTTGGGCGATGAGCAGTTCTTC; d_gene: NA; abundance: NA; j_gene: TRBJ2-1; v_gene: TRBV9
CDR3aa: CASSQGAFGELFF; CDR3nt: TGCGCCAGCAGCCAAGGAGCCTTCGGGGAGCTGTTTTTT; d_gene: NA; abundance: NA; j_gene: TRBJ2-2; v_gene: TRBV4-3
CDR3aa: CASSLRGGETQYF; CDR3nt: TGCGCCAGCAGCCTTCGTGGGGGGGAGACCCAGTACTTC; d_gene: NA; abundance: NA; j_gene: TRBJ2-5; v_gene: TRBV5-1
CDR3aa: CASSLGGGRANTEAFF; CDR3nt: TGTGCCAGCAGTTTAGGGGGTGGGAGGGCGAACACTGAAGCTTTCTTT; d_gene: NA; abundance: NA; j_gene: TRBJ1-1; v_gene: TRBV28
CDR3aa: CASSQSLGQETQYF; CDR3nt: TGTGCCAGCTCCCAGAGCTTGGGGCAAGAGACCCAGTACTTC; d_gene: NA; abundance: NA; j_gene: TRBJ2-5; v_gene: TRBV18
CDR3aa: CASSGNVGPNTIYF; CDR3nt: TGTGCCAGCAGCGGGAACGTGGGCCCGAACACCATATATTTT; d_gene: NA; abundance: NA; j_gene: TRBJ1-3; v_gene: TRBV9
CDR3aa: CASSLFSGELFF; CDR3nt: TGTGCCAGCAGTTTATTCTCCGGGGAGCTGTTTTTT; d_gene: NA; abundance: once; j_gene: TRBJ2-2; v_gene: TRBV27
CDR3aa: CASSYSKGAGNEQFF; CDR3nt: TGTGCCAGCAGTTACTCGAAAGGGGCGGGTAATGAGCAGTTCTTC; d_gene: NA; abundance: NA; j_gene: TRBJ2-1; v_gene: TRBV6-5
CDR3aa: CASSPPVSSSSGNTIYF; CDR3nt: TGTGCCAGCTCACCACCGGTCTCGTCTTCCTCTGGAAACACCATATATTTT; d_gene: NA; abundance: NA; j_gene: TRBJ1-3; v_gene: TRBV18
CDR3aa: CSVEDVNPTGELFF; CDR3nt: TGCAGCGTGGAGGACGTTAACCCCACCGGGGAGCTGTTTTTT; d_gene: NA; abundance: NA; j_gene: TRBJ2-2; v_gene: TRBV29-1
CDR3aa: CASSPADSYGYTF; CDR3nt: TGTGCCAGCAGCCCCGCCGACAGCTATGGCTACACCTTC; d_gene: NA; abundance: NA; j_gene: TRBJ1-2; v_gene: TRBV7-9
CDR3aa: CASSQGVLTGWNTEAFF; CDR3nt: TGTGCCAGCAGCCAAGGGGTGTTGACAGGATGGAACACTGAAGCTTTCTTT; d_gene: NA; abundance: NA; j_gene: TRBJ1-1; v_gene: TRBV4-2
CDR3aa: CASSSYTGTGTGPQETQYF; CDR3nt: TGTGCCAGCAGTTCCTACACCGGGACAGGGACCGGGCCTCAAGAGACCCAGTACTTC; d_gene: TRBD1; abundance: NA; j_gene: TRBJ2-5; v_gene: TRBV27
CDR3aa: CASRKRGVAGGALEEQYF; CDR3nt: TGTGCCAGCAGGAAACGCGGCGTAGCGGGAGGTGCCCTGGAGGAGCAGTACTTC; d_gene: TRBD2; abundance: NA; j_gene: TRBJ2-7; v_gene: TRBV27
CDR3aa: CASSLTSGNSYEQYF; CDR3nt: TGTGCCAGCAGCTTAACGTCAGGAAACTCCTACGAGCAGTACTTC; d_gene: NA; abundance: NA; j_gene: TRBJ2-7; v_gene: TRBV7-2
CDR3aa: CAWGDSLNQPQHF; CDR3nt: TGTGCCTGGGGGGACAGCCTCAATCAGCCCCAGCATTTT; d_gene: TRBD1; abundance: NA; j_gene: TRBJ1-5; v_gene: TRBV30
CDR3aa: CSVRGLLSSYEQYF; CDR3nt: TGCAGCGTGAGGGGACTCCTTAGCTCCTACGAGCAGTACTTC; d_gene: NA; abundance: NA; j_gene: TRBJ2-7; v_gene: TRBV29-1
CDR3aa: CASSLSPREGETQYF; CDR3nt: TGTGCCAGCAGCTTGAGTCCGCGGGAAGGAGAGACCCAGTACTTC; d_gene: NA; abundance: NA; j_gene: TRBJ2-5; v_gene: TRBV5-6
CDR3aa: CASSQESGGYEQYF; CDR3nt: TGCGCCAGCAGCCAAGAAAGTGGGGGCTACGAGCAGTACTTC; d_gene: NA; abundance: NA; j_gene: TRBJ2-7; v_gene: TRBV4-3
CDR3aa: CASSPTLREKLFF; CDR3nt: TGTGCCAGTAGTCCCACATTAAGGGAAAAACTGTTTTTT; d_gene: NA; abundance: NA; j_gene: TRBJ1-4; v_gene: TRBV19
CDR3aa: CASSRAQWTGELFF; CDR3nt: TGTGCCAGCAGTCGGGCCCAGTGGACCGGGGAGCTGTTTTTT; d_gene: NA; abundance: NA; j_gene: TRBJ2-2; v_gene: TRBV7-9
CDR3aa: CASSLTTDTQYF; CDR3nt: TGTGCCAGCAGTTTGACCACAGATACGCAGTATTTT; d_gene: NA; abundance: NA; j_gene: TRBJ2-3; v_gene: TRBV28
CDR3aa: CATSRDPYNEQFF; CDR3nt: TGTGCCACCAGCAGAGATCCGTACAATGAGCAGTTCTTC; d_gene: NA; abundance: NA; j_gene: TRBJ2-1; v_gene: TRBV15
CDR3aa: CSVGLAGTNTGELFF; CDR3nt: TGCAGCGTGGGACTAGCGGGCACGAACACCGGGGAGCTGTTTTTT; d_gene: TRBD2; abundance: NA; j_gene: TRBJ2-2; v_gene: TRBV29-1
CDR3aa: CASSLALTSAETYEQYF; CDR3nt: TGTGCCAGCAGCTTAGCCCTAACTAGCGCCGAAACCTACGAGCAGTACTTC; d_gene: TRBD2; abundance: NA; j_gene: TRBJ2-7; v_gene: TRBV7-8